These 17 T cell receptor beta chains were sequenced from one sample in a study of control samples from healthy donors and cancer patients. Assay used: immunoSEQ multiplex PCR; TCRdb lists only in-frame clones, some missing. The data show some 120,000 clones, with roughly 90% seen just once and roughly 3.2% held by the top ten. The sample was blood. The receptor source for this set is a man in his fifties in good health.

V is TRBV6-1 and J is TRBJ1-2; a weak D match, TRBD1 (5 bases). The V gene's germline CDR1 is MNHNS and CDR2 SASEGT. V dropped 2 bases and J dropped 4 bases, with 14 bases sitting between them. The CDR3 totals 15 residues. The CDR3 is CASSETFQGSYGYTF. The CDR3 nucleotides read TGTGCCAGCAGTGAAACTTTCCAGGGAAGCTATGGCTACACCTTC.

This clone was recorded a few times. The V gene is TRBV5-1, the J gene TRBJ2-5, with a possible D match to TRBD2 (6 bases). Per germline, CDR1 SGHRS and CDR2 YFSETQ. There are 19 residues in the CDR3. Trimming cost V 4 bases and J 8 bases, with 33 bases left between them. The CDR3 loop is CASSPIRRGASSGIGTQYF. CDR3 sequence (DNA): TGCGCCAGCAGCCCGATCCGTCGCGGGGCGAGCTCGGGTATCGGAACCCAGTACTTC.

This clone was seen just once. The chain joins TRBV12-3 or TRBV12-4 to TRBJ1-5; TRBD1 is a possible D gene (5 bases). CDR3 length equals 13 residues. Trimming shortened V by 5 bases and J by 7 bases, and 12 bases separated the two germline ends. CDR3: CASSPQGAQPQHF. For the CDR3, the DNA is TGTGCCAGCAGTCCCCAGGGAGCCCAGCCCCAGCATTTT.

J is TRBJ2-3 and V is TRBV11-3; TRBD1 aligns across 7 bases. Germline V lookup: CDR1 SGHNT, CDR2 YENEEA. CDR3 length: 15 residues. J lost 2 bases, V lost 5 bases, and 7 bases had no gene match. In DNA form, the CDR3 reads TGTGCCAGCAGCCAACGACAGGGTTCCACAGATACGCAGTATTTT. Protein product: CASSQRQGSTDTQYF.

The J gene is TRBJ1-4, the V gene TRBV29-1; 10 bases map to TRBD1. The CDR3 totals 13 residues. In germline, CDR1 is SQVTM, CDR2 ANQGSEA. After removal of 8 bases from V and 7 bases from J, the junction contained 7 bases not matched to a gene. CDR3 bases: TGCAGCACCCAAGGGGACAGGGGTGAAAAACTGTTTTTT. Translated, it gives CSTQGDRGEKLFF.

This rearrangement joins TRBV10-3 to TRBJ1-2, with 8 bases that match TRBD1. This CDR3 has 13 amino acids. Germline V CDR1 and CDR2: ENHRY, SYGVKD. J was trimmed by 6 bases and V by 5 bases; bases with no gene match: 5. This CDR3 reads CAISTGGADGYTF. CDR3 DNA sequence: TGTGCCATCAGTACAGGGGGGGCGGATGGCTACACCTTC.

The CDR3 loop is CASSMAPQGTGELFF. The CDR3, as DNA: TGTGCCAGTAGTATGGCCCCCCAGGGTACCGGGGAGCTGTTTTTT. V usage is TRBV19 and J usage is TRBJ2-2; D may be TRBD1 (5 bases). CDR1 and CDR2 (germline): LNHDA, SQIVND (reference sequence). This CDR3 contains 15 residues. V was trimmed by 3 bases and J by 5 bases, leaving 13 bases between them.

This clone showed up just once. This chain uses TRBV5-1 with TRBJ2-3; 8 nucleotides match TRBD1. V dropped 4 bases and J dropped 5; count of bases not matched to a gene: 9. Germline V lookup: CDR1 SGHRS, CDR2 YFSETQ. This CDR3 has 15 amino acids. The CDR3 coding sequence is TGCGCCAGCAGCGCAGGACAGGGAGCGGGAGATACGCAGTATTTT. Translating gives CASSAGQGAGDTQYF.

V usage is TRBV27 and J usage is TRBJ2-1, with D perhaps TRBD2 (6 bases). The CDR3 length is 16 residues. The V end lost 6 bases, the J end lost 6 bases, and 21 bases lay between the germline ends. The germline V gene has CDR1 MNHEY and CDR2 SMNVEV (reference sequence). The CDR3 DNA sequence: TGTGCCAGCAGGGGAGAGTCGCGGGATTTCGGCAATGAGCAGTTCTTC. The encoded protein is CASRGESRDFGNEQFF.

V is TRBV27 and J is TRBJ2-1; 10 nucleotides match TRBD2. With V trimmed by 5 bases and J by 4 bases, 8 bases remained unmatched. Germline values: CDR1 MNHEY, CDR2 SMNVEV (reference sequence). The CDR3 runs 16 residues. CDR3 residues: CASSLLLAGVYNEQFF. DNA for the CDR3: TGTGCCAGCAGTCTCCTCCTAGCGGGGGTTTACAATGAGCAGTTCTTC.

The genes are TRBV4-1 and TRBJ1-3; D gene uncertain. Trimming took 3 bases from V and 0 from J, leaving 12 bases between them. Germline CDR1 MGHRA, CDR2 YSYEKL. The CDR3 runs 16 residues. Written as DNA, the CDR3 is TGCGCCAGCAGCCAGTATACAGTGCCCTCTGGAAACACCATATATTTT. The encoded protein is CASSQYTVPSGNTIYF.

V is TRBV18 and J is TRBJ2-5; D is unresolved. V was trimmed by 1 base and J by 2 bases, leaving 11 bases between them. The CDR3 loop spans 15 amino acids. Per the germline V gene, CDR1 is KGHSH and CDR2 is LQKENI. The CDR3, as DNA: TGTGCCAGCTCACCACAGGATCCGAATCAAGAGACCCAGTACTTC. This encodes CASSPQDPNQETQYF.

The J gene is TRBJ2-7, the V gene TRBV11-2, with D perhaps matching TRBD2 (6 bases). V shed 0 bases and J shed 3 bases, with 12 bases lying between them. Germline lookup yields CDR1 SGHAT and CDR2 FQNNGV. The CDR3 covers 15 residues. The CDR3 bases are TGTGCCAGCAGCTTAGAAGATTTGGGGGGCTACGAGCAGTACTTC. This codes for CASSLEDLGGYEQYF.

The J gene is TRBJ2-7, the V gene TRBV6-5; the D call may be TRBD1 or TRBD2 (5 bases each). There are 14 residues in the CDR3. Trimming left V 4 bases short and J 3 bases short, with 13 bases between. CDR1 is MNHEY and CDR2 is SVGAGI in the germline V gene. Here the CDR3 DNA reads TGTGCCAGCAGTTCCCCCGGGGCGGTCTACGAGCAGTACTTC. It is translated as CASSSPGAVYEQYF.

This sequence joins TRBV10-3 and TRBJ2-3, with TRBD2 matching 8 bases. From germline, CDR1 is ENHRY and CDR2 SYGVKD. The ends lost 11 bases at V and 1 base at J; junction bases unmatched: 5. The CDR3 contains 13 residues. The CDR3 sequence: CASGGGGTDTQYF. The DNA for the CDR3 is TGTGCCTCGGGGGGGGGCGGCACAGATACGCAGTATTTT.

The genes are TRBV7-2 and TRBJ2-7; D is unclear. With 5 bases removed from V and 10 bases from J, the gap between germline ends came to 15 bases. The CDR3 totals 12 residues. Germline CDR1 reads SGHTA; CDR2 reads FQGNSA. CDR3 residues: CASSTNRGVQYF. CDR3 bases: TGTGCCAGCAGCACGAATCGAGGCGTTCAGTACTTC.

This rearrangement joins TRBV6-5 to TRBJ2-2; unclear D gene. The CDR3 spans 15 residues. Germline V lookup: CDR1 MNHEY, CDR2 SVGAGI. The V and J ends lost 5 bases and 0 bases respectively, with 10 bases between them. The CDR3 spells CASSLSHPNTGELFF. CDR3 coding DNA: TGTGCCAGCAGTCTCTCCCATCCGAACACCGGGGAGCTGTTTTTT.